This TCR beta chain was captured by sequencing in a study of T cell repertoires in cytomegalovirus infection. About the research overall: CMV epitopes, recently identified HLA-C-restricted and well-studied HLA-B-restricted, were used. It was the public TCR beta signatures that indicated both CMV infection and matching HLA type.

One entry per CDR3 protein results from TCRdb running MiXCR on the reads. The sample shows over 100,000 distinct CDR3 sequences, around 30% of them seen only once. General study points: Cumulative public TCR beta family frequency identified CMV carriers with the relevant HLA. The ex vivo response showed dominance by HLA-C-restricted CMV-specific TCR beta clonotypes.

Details on this clonotype: Its antigen is currently unknown.

The clonotype was recovered from a human donor in good health (CMV status not recorded). Some clones in this sample may be carry-over from other donors' samples. The source was CD8+ T cells from cultured PBMCs, collected from culture after CMV antigen stimulation.

CDR3 bases: TGTGCCAGCAGCCCGACCGGGACAGCTTACAATGAGCAGTTCTTC. It translates to CASSPTGTAYNEQFF. V is TRBV7-3 and J is TRBJ2-1; 7 bases are a match to TRBD1. The CDR3 is made up of 15 amino acids. The J segment lost 4 bases and the V segment lost 5 bases, leaving 8 bases of the junction unmatched. Germline CDR1 SGHTA, CDR2 FQGTGA.